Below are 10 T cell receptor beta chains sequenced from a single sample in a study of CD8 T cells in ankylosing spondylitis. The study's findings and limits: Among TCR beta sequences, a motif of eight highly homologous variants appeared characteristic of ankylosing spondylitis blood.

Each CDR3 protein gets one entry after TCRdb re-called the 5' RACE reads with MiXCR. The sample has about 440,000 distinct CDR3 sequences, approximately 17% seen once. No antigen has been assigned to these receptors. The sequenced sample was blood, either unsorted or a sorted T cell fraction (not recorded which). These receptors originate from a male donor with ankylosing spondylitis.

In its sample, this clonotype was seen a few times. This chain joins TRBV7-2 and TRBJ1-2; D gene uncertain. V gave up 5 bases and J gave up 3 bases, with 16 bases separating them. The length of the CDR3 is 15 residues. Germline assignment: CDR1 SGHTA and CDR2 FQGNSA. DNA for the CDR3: TGTGCCAGCAGCCGTGAGTGGACGGACTACTATGGCTACACCTTC. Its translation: CASSREWTDYYGYTF.

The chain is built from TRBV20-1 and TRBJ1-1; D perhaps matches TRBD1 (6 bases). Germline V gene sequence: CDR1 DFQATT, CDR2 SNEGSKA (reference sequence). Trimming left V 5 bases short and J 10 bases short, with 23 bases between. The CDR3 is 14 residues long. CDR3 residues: CSAPPPSGEVGAFF. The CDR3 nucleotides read TGCAGTGCTCCCCCCCCGTCAGGGGAGGTTGGAGCTTTCTTT.

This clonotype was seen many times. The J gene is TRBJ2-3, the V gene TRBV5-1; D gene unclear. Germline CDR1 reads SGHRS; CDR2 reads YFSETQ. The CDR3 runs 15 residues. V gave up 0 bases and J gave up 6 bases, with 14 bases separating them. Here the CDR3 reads CASSLEHAKGDTQYF. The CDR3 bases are TGCGCCAGCAGCTTGGAACACGCGAAAGGGGATACGCAGTATTTT.

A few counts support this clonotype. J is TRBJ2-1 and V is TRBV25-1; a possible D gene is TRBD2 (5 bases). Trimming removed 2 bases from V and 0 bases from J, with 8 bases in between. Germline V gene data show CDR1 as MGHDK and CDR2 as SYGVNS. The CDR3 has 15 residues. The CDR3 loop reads CASSEPSGSYNEQFF. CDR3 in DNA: TGTGCCAGCAGTGAACCCAGCGGCTCCTACAATGAGCAGTTCTTC.

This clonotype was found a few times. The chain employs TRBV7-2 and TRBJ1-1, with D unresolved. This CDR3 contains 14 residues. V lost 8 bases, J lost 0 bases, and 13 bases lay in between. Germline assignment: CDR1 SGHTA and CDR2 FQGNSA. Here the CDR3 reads CASRNTAMNTEAFF. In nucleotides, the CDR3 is TGTGCCAGCCGCAATACCGCAATGAACACTGAAGCTTTCTTT.

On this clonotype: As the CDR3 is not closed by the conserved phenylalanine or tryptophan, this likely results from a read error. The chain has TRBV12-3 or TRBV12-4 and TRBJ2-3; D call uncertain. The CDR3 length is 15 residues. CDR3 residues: CVSSLAGLAGDTQYL. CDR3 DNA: TGTGTCAGCAGTTTGGCCGGGTTAGCTGGGGATACGCAGTATTTA.

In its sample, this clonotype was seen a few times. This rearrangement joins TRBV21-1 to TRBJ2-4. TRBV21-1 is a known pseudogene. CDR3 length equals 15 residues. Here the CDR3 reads CASSQKGWTKNIQYF. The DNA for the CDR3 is TGTGCCAGCAGCCAAAAGGGTTGGACCAAAAACATTCAGTACTTC.

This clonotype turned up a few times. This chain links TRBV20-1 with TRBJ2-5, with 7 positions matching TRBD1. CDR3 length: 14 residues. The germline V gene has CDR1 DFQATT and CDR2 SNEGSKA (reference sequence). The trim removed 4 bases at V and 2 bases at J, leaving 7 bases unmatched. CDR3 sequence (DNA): TGCAGTGCTACAGACAGGGATCGGCAAGAGACCCAGTACTTC. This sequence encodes CSATDRDRQETQYF.

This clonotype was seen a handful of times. The chain's CDR3 is CASSLAYTGASNTGELFF. DNA of the CDR3: TGTGCCAGCAGCTTAGCCTACACAGGAGCCTCGAACACCGGGGAGCTGTTTTTT. V and J are TRBV7-2 and TRBJ2-2; tentative D call: TRBD1 (5 bases). Germline-derived CDR1 and CDR2 are SGHTA and FQGNSA. The V and J ends lost 0 bases and 0 bases respectively, with 14 bases between them. The CDR3 is made up of 18 amino acids.

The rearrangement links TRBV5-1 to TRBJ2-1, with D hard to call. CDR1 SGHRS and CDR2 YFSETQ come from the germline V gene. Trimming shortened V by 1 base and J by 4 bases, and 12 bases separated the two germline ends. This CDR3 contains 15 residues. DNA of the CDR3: TGCGCCAGCAGCTTGCGGTCGGGCAGATACAATGAGCAGTTCTTC. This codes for CASSLRSGRYNEQFF.